This T cell receptor beta chain was documented in a study of shared clonotypes between healthy human individuals. Assay used: immunoSEQ multiplex PCR; TCRdb lists only in-frame clones, some missing. Found here are about 1.5 million clones, 95% to 97% of them singletons; the top ten hold approximately 1.1%. Study outcomes and limitations: Non-shared clonotypes were found to have lower generation probabilities than the clonotypes that were shared by all four of the sorted-subset donors.

Donors were healthy HIV-negative adults without recent acute infections or vaccinations. CDR3 length: 14 amino acids. The V end was cut by 5 bases, the J end by 1 base, with 12 bases between. Concerning this clone itself: Its antigen is currently unknown.

Sequences were obtained from naive CD4+ T cells sorted from blood. Subset reported: CD45RA+ positively selected. This chain uses TRBV23-1 with TRBJ2-7, with unresolved D. TRBV23-1 is an open reading frame whose function is uncertain. The sequence came from a man aged 25 to 40 in good health. CDR3 residues: CASSSTVRSYEQYF. The CDR3 nucleotides are TGCGCCAGCAGTTCGACTGTGAGGTCCTACGAGCAGTACTTC.